These 20 T cell receptor beta chains originate from one sample sequenced in a study of T cell responses to AZD1222 COVID-19 vaccine. The assay was immunoSEQ multiplex PCR, and TCRdb's table has in-frame clones only and misses some. The repertoire includes some 130,000 clones, approximately 92% of them detected once, and approximately 7% sits in the top ten. The sequencing used peripheral blood, collected 28 days after the second AZD1222 dose. These receptors originate from an adult who received the AZD1222 COVID-19 vaccine.

V gene TRBV12-3 or TRBV12-4 combines with J gene TRBJ1-5; 7 bases align to TRBD1. V lost 0 bases, J lost 7 bases, and 0 bases stayed unmatched. The length of the CDR3 is 13 residues. The DNA for the CDR3 is TGTGCCAGCAGTTTAGCCAGGGGGCAGCCCCAGCATTTT. It is translated as CASSLARGQPQHF.

The chain couples TRBV7-2 to TRBJ1-2, with 9 bases aligning to TRBD1. The CDR3 contains 15 residues. Per the germline V gene, CDR1 is SGHTA and CDR2 is FQGNSA. The V and J ends lost 0 bases and 6 bases, in that order; junction bases with no gene match: 5. The CDR3 coding sequence is TGTGCCAGCAGCTTAGCGGGACAGGGCCCTAATGGCTACACCTTC. It encodes CASSLAGQGPNGYTF.

This clone was counted between two and nine times. The chain recombines TRBV7-9 with TRBJ1-1; 7 bases line up with TRBD1. The CDR3 totals 15 residues. CDR1 is SEHNR, CDR2 FQNEAQ, per germline (reference sequence). Losses at the gene ends were 5 bases for V and 3 bases for J; bases not matched to a gene: 9. CDR3 residues: CASSPRQGRYTEAFF. The DNA of the CDR3 is TGTGCCAGCAGCCCCCGACAGGGCAGGTACACTGAAGCTTTCTTT.

V is TRBV27 and J is TRBJ1-2; D uncertain. The CDR3 consists of 16 residues. Germline assignment: CDR1 MNHEY and CDR2 SMNVEV (reference sequence). Deletions cut 5 bases from V and 7 bases from J, with 23 bases between. In DNA form, the CDR3 reads TGTGCCAGCAGTCCCCTCGGTAGCTTTACACTGAGTGGCTACACCTTC. Protein product: CASSPLGSFTLSGYTF.

The chain links TRBV12-3 or TRBV12-4 to TRBJ1-1, with D possibly matching TRBD1 (5 bases). Between the trimmed V and J ends, which lost 7 bases and 4 bases, there was a span of 13 bases. The CDR3 totals 13 residues. The CDR3 loop is CASTPGLGTEAFF. Written as DNA, the CDR3 is TGTGCCAGCACCCCAGGGCTGGGCACTGAAGCTTTCTTT.

The V and J genes are TRBV7-9 and TRBJ2-1; 8 bases align to TRBD2. The germline V gene has CDR1 SEHNR and CDR2 FQNEAQ (reference sequence). The CDR3 consists of 14 residues. The trim removed 8 bases at V and 5 bases at J, leaving 8 bases unmatched. For the CDR3, the DNA is TGTGCCAGCCCTATAGCGGGAAGAGACAATGAGCAGTTCTTC. Protein product: CASPIAGRDNEQFF. Combining the CDR3 with reference TRBV7-9 and TRBJ2-1 gives the whole variable domain DTGVSQNPRHKITKRGQNVTFRCDPISEHNRLYWYRQTLGQGPEFLTYFQNEAQLEKSRLLSDRFSAERPKGSFSTLEIQRTEQGDSAMYLCASPIAGRDNEQFFGPGTRLTVL.

This chain uses TRBV3-1 (or the pseudogene TRBV3-2) with TRBJ2-5; 7 bases align to TRBD2. Trimming removed 2 bases from V and 4 bases from J; junction bases left unmatched: 13. CDR1 and CDR2 from the germline V gene are LGHDT and YNNKEL (reference sequence). The CDR3 consists of 17 residues. CDR3 amino acids: CASSQYHNRGVPETQYF. As DNA, the CDR3 is TGTGCCAGCAGCCAATACCATAATCGGGGGGTCCCAGAGACCCAGTACTTC.

The genes are TRBV7-9 and TRBJ2-2; D ambiguous. The CDR3 runs 14 residues. The V end lost 2 bases, the J end lost 1 base, and 5 bases lay between the germline ends. Germline CDR1 SEHNR, CDR2 FQNEAQ (reference sequence). The CDR3 DNA reads as TGTGCCAGCAGCTTATACCTGAACACCGGGGAGCTGTTTTTT. Encoded protein: CASSLYLNTGELFF.

This chain connects TRBV6-5 to TRBJ2-1; D remains unclear. V lost 7 bases to trimming and J lost 8 bases, with 18 bases between them. There are 14 residues in the CDR3. The germline V gene encodes CDR1 MNHEY and CDR2 SVGAGI. The CDR3 DNA sequence: TGTGCCAGCACCCCAGCGAGGTCGACCGATGAGCAGTTCTTC. Protein sequence: CASTPARSTDEQFF.

This chain links TRBV25-1 with TRBJ1-2, with 8 bases matching TRBD1. Looked up from germline, CDR1 is MGHDK and CDR2 is SYGVNS. The CDR3 length is 15 residues. V trimming: 10 bases; J trimming: 4 bases; junction bases outside the gene matches: 14. The DNA for the CDR3 is TGTGCCATCAGGGGGCGGGCAGGAGTTCTCTATGGCTACACCTTC. Its protein product is CAIRGRAGVLYGYTF.

The table lists this clone with a count of one. The CDR3 DNA is TGCGCCAGCAGCTCCGGTGACAGGGCATACGGCTACACCTTC. Protein product: CASSSGDRAYGYTF. The chain has TRBV5-1 and TRBJ1-2; 7 bases map to TRBD1. This CDR3 is built from 14 residues. The germline V gene has CDR1 SGHRS and CDR2 YFSETQ. V trimming: 3 bases; J trimming: 8 bases; junction bases outside the gene matches: 10.

The chain couples TRBV18 to TRBJ2-7; tentative D call: TRBD1 (6 bases). The germline V gene has CDR1 KGHSH and CDR2 LQKENI. V was shortened by 2 bases and J by 0 bases, with 11 bases between the two germline ends. This CDR3 comprises 15 residues. The CDR3 region has the DNA TGTGCCAGCTCACCAGTAACAGGGTCCTCCTACGAGCAGTACTTC. It is translated as CASSPVTGSSYEQYF. Combining the CDR3 with reference TRBV18 and TRBJ2-7 gives the whole variable domain NAGVMQNPRHLVRRRGQEARLRCSPMKGHSHVYWYRQLPEEGLKFMVYLQKENIIDESGMPKERFSAEFPKEGPSILRIQQVVRGDSAAYFCASSPVTGSSYEQYFGPGTRLTVT.

The V and J genes are TRBV2 and TRBJ1-1; no clear D. The CDR3 sequence is 17 residues long. Trimming stripped 2 bases from V and 1 base from J, with 17 bases between. Germline V gene lookup returns CDR1 SNHLY and CDR2 FYNNEI. The CDR3 bases are TGTGCCAGCAGTGAACACCGACTGGCTACTAAGAACACTGAAGCTTTCTTT. Amino acids: CASSEHRLATKNTEAFF.

The rearrangement joins TRBV30 to TRBJ1-3; the D gene is possibly TRBD1 (5 bases). V lost 1 base and J lost 2, with 12 bases in between. CDR1 is GTSNPN and CDR2 is SVGIG in the germline V gene (reference sequence). The CDR3 length is 15 residues. CDR3 nucleotide sequence: TGTGCCTGGAGTGCGTTCTCGGGGGCTGGAAACACCATATATTTT. Protein product: CAWSAFSGAGNTIYF. The variable domain in full, completed from reference TRBV30 and TRBJ1-3, reads SQTIHQWPATLVQPVGSPLSLECTVEGTSNPNLYWYRQAAGRGLQLLFYSVGIGQISSEVPQNLSASRPQDRQFILSSKKLLLSDSGFYLCAWSAFSGAGNTIYFGEGSWLTVV.

This rearrangement joins TRBV28 to TRBJ2-6; D gene ambiguous. Trimming stripped 6 bases from V and 4 bases from J, with 7 bases between. Germline-derived CDR1 and CDR2 are MDHEN and SYDVKM. This CDR3 contains 13 residues. CDR3: CASSLRGANVLTF. In nucleotides, the CDR3 is TGTGCCAGCAGCCTCCGCGGGGCCAACGTCCTGACTTTC.

The genes are TRBV7-9 and TRBJ2-5; D unresolved. Germline lookup yields CDR1 SEHNR and CDR2 FQNEAQ (reference sequence). The CDR3 covers 15 residues. Trimming stripped 1 base from V and 9 bases from J, with 18 bases between. The CDR3 spells CASSLGVGSLGSQYF. The CDR3 DNA follows: TGTGCCAGCAGCTTAGGTGTGGGAAGCCTCGGTTCCCAGTACTTC.

V is TRBV6-5 and J is TRBJ2-7, with TRBD1 as a possible D gene (6 bases). This CDR3 is 14 amino acids long. The germline V gene encodes CDR1 MNHEY and CDR2 SVGAGI. The ends were cut back, 4 bases at V and 4 bases at J, with 14 bases in the middle. The CDR3 spells CASSLTGNRYEQYF. For the CDR3, the DNA is TGTGCCAGCAGTTTAACAGGGAATCGGTACGAGCAGTACTTC.

The rearrangement uses TRBV5-5 and TRBJ1-1; D is undetermined. This CDR3 region has 14 residues. The germline CDR1 and CDR2 sequences are SGHKS and YYEKEE (reference sequence). V gave up 0 bases and J gave up 3 bases, with 9 bases separating them. CDR3 loop: CASSLDRPDTEAFF. The CDR3 DNA reads as TGTGCCAGCAGCTTGGACAGACCTGACACTGAAGCTTTCTTT.

The rearrangement links TRBV7-2 to TRBJ2-3, with D hard to call. The CDR3 spans 13 residues. The V and J ends lost 1 base and 5 bases respectively, with 7 bases between them. The V gene's germline CDR1 is SGHTA and CDR2 FQGNSA. CDR3 sequence reads: CASSLVRLDTQYF. CDR3 coding DNA: TGTGCCAGCAGCTTAGTTCGTCTAGATACGCAGTATTTT.

The J gene is TRBJ1-2, the V gene TRBV6-2 or TRBV6-3, with D maybe TRBD1 (6 bases). Looked up from germline, CDR1 is MNHEY and CDR2 is SVGEGT. This CDR3 region has 13 residues. Trimming removed 5 bases from V and 2 bases from J, with 9 bases in between. The CDR3 here is CASSTGTNYGYTF. CDR3 nucleotides: TGTGCCAGCAGTACCGGGACAAACTATGGCTACACCTTC.